Presented here are 4 T cell receptor beta chains from one specimen sequenced in a study of CD8 T cells in Susac syndrome. The RNA, about 0.5 to 1 ug, was put through reverse transcription using random hexamers. One entry per CDR3 protein results from TCRdb running MiXCR on the immunoSEQ multiplex PCR reads. The sample carries 50,000 or so distinct CDR3 sequences, 85% to 95% recorded once. The sequencing input was CD8+ T cells from PBMCs. These receptors were obtained from a human donor with multiple sclerosis.

In its sample, this clonotype was seen once. The rearrangement uses TRBV29-1 and TRBJ2-1; TRBD1 might be the D (7 bases). The V end was cut by 6 bases, the J end by 5 bases, with 20 bases between. CDR3 length: 15 residues. CDR1 and CDR2 from the germline V gene are SQVTM and ANQGSEA. The CDR3 nucleotides are TGCAGCGTCCCGTACAGGGGAGGTTCGGACAATGAGCAGTTCTTC. As protein: CSVPYRGGSDNEQFF.

V gene TRBV6-1 combines with J gene TRBJ2-2, with TRBD2 as a possible D gene (5 bases). V was pared by 7 bases and J by 3 bases, with 12 bases between. This CDR3 has 14 amino acids. The germline gives CDR1 MNHNS, CDR2 SASEGT. CDR3 protein: CASTKAADTGELFF. CDR3 bases: TGTGCCAGCACGAAGGCAGCGGACACCGGGGAGCTGTTTTTT.

This clonotype was seen a single time. The chain joins TRBV6-4 to TRBJ1-6, with TRBD1 matching 7 bases. CDR1 and CDR2 (germline): MRHNA, SNTAGT. Trimming removed 6 bases from V and 8 bases from J; junction bases left unmatched: 7. This CDR3 region has 14 residues. The CDR3 spells CASRRDSFDSPLHF. The CDR3, as DNA: TGTGCCAGCAGGAGGGACAGTTTTGATTCACCCCTCCACTTT.

In this sample, this clonotype turned up once. The J gene is TRBJ2-1, the V gene TRBV4-1; D not certain. Deletions cut 1 base from V and 10 bases from J, with 5 bases between. The germline CDR1 and CDR2 sequences are MGHRA and YSYEKL. The CDR3 extends over 11 amino acids. CDR3 sequence (DNA): TGCGCCAGCAGCCAAGGTCAGGAGCAGTTCTTC. It codes for CASSQGQEQFF.